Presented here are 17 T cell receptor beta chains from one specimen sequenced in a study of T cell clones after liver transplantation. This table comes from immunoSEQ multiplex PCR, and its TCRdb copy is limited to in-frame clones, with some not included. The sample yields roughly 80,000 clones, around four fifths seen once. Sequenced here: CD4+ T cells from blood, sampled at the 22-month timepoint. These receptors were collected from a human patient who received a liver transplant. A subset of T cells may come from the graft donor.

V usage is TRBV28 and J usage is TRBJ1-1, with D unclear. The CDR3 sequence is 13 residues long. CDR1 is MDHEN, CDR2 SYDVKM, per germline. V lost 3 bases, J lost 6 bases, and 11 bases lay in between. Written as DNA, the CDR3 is TGTGCCAGCAGTTTGGCGTTCAACGCTGAAGCTTTCTTT. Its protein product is CASSLAFNAEAFF. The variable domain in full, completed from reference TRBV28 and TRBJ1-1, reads DVKVTQSSRYLVKRTGEKVFLECVQDMDHENMFWYRQDPGLGLRLIYFSYDVKMKEKGDIPEGYSVSREKKERFSLILESASTNQTSMYLCASSLAFNAEAFFGQGTRLTVV.

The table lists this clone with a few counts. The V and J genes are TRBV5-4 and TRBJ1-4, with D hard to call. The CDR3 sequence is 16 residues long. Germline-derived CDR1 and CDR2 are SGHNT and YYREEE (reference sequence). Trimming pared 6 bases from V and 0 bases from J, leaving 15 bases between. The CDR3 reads CASIHGPGPTNEKLFF. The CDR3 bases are TGTGCCAGCATCCATGGTCCCGGCCCAACTAATGAAAAACTGTTTTTT.

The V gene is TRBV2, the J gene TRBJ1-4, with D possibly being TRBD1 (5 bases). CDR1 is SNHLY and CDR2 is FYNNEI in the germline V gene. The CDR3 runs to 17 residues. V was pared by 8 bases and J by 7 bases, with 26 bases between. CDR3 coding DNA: TGTGCCAGCTCTATTACAAGGTCGGGTGGACAATCTGAAAAACTGTTTTTT. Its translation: CASSITRSGGQSEKLFF.

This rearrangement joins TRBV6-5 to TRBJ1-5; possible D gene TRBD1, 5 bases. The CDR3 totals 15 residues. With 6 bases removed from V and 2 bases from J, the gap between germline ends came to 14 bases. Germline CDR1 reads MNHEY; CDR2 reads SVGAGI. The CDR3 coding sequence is TGTGCCAGCAGGTCCGGGACCGAGGGCAATCAGCCCCAGCATTTT. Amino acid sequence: CASRSGTEGNQPQHF.

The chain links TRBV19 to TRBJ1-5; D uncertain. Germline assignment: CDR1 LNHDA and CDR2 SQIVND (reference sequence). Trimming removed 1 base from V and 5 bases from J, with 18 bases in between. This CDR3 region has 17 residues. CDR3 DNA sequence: TGTGCCAGTAGTATAGTTTGGGCCTCCCGGGGTCATCAGCCCCAGCATTTT. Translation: CASSIVWASRGHQPQHF.

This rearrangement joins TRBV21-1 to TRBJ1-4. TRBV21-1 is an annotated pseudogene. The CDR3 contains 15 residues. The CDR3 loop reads CASSPRTRRLEKLFF. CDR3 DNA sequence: TGTGCCAGCAGCCCACGGACGAGGAGGTTAGAAAAACTGTTTTTT.

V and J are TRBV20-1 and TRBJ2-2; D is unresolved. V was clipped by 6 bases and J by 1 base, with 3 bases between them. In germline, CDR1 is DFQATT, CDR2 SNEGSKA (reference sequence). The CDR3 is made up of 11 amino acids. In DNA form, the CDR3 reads TGCAGTGCACAGAACACCGGGGAGCTGTTTTTT. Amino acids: CSAQNTGELFF.

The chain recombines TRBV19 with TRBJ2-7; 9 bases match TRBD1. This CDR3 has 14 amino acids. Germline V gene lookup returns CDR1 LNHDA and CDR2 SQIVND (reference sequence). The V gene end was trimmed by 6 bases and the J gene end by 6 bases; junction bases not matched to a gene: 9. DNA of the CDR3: TGTGCCAGTAGCCAGGGACAGGGAGTCGGCGAGCAGTACTTC. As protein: CASSQGQGVGEQYF.

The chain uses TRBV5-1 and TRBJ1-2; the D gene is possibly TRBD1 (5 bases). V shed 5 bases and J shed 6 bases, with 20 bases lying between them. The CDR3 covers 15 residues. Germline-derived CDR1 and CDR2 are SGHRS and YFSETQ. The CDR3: CASRKSSGTVNGYTF. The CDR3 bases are TGCGCCAGCAGAAAATCATCCGGGACGGTCAATGGCTACACCTTC.

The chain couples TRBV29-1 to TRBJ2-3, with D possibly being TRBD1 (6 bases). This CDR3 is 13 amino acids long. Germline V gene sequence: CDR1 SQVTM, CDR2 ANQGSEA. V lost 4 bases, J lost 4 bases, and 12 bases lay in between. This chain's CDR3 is CSVGTGISDTQYF. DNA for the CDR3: TGCAGCGTTGGTACAGGGATTTCAGATACGCAGTATTTT.

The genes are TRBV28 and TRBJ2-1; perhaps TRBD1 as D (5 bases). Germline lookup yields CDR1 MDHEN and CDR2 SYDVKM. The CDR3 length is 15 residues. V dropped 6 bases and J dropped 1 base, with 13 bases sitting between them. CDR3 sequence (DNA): TGTGCCAGCAGCCCTCATCCAGGGTCCTACAATGAGCAGTTCTTC. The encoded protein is CASSPHPGSYNEQFF.

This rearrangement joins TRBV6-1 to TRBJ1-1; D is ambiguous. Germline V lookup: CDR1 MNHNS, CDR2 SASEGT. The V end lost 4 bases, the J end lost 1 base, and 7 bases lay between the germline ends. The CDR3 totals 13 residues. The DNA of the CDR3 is TGTGCCAGCAGTGTTCAACCGAACACTGAAGCTTTCTTT. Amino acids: CASSVQPNTEAFF.

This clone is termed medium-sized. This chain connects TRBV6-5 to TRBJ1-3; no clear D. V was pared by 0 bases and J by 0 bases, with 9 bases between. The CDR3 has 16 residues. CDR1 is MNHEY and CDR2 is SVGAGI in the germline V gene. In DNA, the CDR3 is TGTGCCAGCAGTTACTCACGGTCTAGCTCTGGAAACACCATATATTTT. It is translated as CASSYSRSSSGNTIYF.

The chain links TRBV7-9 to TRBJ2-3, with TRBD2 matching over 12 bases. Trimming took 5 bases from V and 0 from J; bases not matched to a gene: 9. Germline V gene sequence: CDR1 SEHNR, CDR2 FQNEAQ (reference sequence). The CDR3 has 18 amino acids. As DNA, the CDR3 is TGTGCCAGCAGCCCCTCAGGACTAGCGGGATTCAGCACAGATACGCAGTATTTT. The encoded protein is CASSPSGLAGFSTDTQYF. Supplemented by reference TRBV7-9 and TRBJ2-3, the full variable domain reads DTGVSQNPRHKITKRGQNVTFRCDPISEHNRLYWYRQTLGQGPEFLTYFQNEAQLEKSRLLSDRFSAERPKGSFSTLEIQRTEQGDSAMYLCASSPSGLAGFSTDTQYFGPGTRLTVL.

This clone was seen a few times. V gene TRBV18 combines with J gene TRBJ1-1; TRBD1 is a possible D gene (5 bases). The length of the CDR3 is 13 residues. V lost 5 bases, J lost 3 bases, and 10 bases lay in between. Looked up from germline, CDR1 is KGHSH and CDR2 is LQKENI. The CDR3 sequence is CASSEDSHTEAFF. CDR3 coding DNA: TGTGCCAGCTCAGAAGACAGCCACACTGAAGCTTTCTTT.

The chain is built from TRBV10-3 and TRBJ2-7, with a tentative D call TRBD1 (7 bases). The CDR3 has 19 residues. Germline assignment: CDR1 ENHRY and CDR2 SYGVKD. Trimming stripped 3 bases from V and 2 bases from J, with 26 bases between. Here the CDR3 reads CAISEMLRGAGGPAYEQYF. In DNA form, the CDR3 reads TGTGCCATCAGTGAAATGTTAAGGGGGGCAGGGGGTCCCGCCTACGAGCAGTACTTC.

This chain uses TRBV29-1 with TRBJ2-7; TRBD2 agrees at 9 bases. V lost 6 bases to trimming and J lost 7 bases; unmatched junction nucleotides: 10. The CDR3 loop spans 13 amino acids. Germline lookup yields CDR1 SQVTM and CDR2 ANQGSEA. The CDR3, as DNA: TGCAGCGTCAAGACTAGCGGTTCGGGGGAGCAGTACTTC. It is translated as CSVKTSGSGEQYF.